Below are 20 T cell receptor beta chains sequenced from a single sample in a study of cytomegalovirus exposure and HLA in healthy donors. The PCR contained 60 Vbeta and 13 Jbeta primers. Method: immunoSEQ multiplex PCR; TCRdb's copy keeps in-frame clones and lacks some. The sample holds about 190,000 clones, approximately 80% seen once. The specimen sequenced was PBMCs. The origin of the receptors is a woman aged 45-65 years in good health and CMV-seropositive.

The chain links TRBV7-2 to TRBJ2-5; a weak D match, TRBD2 (5 bases). Germline V gene lookup returns CDR1 SGHTA and CDR2 FQGNSA. The V gene lost 8 bases and the J gene lost 4 bases, with 14 bases spanning the gap. CDR3 size: 13 residues. CDR3 amino acids: CASGQRYLETQYF. CDR3 DNA: TGTGCCAGCGGCCAGCGGTACTTAGAGACCCAGTACTTC.

The chain couples TRBV13 to TRBJ1-4; D uncertain. The CDR3 consists of 15 residues. Germline assignment: CDR1 PRHDT and CDR2 FYEKMQ (reference sequence). Trimming stripped 2 bases from V and 6 bases from J, with 13 bases between. The CDR3 DNA reads as TGTGCCAGCAGCTTACACGCCGTAGCATATGAAAAACTGTTTTTT. This encodes CASSLHAVAYEKLFF.

The chain links TRBV6-6 to TRBJ2-7; D uncertain. Trimming stripped 5 bases from V and 4 bases from J, with 9 bases between. CDR1 is MNHNY, CDR2 SVGAGI, per germline (reference sequence). The CDR3 extends over 12 amino acids. The CDR3 nucleotides read TGTGCCAGCAGTATCGAGGTGTACGAGCAGTACTTC. It encodes CASSIEVYEQYF.

The V call is TRBV7-2, the J call TRBJ2-3; TRBD2 aligns across 8 bases. V lost 3 bases and J lost 2; bases outside the gene matches: 7. Looked up from germline, CDR1 is SGHTA and CDR2 is FQGNSA. This CDR3 contains 16 residues. The CDR3 spells CASSFSRGGHTDTQYF. The CDR3 DNA is TGTGCCAGCAGCTTTTCTCGGGGGGGCCACACAGATACGCAGTATTTT.

V usage is TRBV6-5 and J usage is TRBJ2-1, with 8 bases matching TRBD2. With V trimmed by 5 bases and J by 12 bases, 6 bases remained unmatched. The CDR3 totals 12 residues. The germline gives CDR1 MNHEY, CDR2 SVGAGI. The CDR3 protein is CASSTGLGLQFF. The DNA for the CDR3 is TGTGCCAGCAGTACGGGACTAGGATTGCAGTTCTTC.

The gene calls are TRBV7-2 and TRBJ1-1, with D maybe TRBD1 (5 bases). V lost 5 bases and J 10 bases, leaving 20 bases between the germline ends. This CDR3 has 14 residues. Per the germline V gene, CDR1 is SGHTA and CDR2 is FQGNSA. This CDR3 reads CASSTTGLPLGAFF. CDR3 DNA sequence: TGTGCCAGCAGCACGACGGGACTCCCTCTAGGAGCTTTCTTT.

Concerning this clone itself: An end of the junction does not agree with germline; a read error may underlie this. Distinct nucleotide sequences in the sample also encode this CDR3. The rearrangement uses TRBV19 and TRBJ1-1; possible D gene TRBD1, 6 bases. The CDR3 has 12 amino acids. Germline CDR1 LNHDA, CDR2 SQIVND (reference sequence). This CDR3 is CASSPGVTEAFF. The CDR3 region has the DNA TGCGCCAGTAGTCCAGGGGTTACTGAAGCTTTCTTT.

A note on this clone: One end of the junction is discordant with germline, which a read error may explain. The chain couples TRBV30 to TRBJ1-5, with a possible D match to TRBD1 (5 bases). The CDR3 extends over 13 amino acids. Germline loops: CDR1 GTSNPN, CDR2 SVGIG (reference sequence). The CDR3 here is CAWKGLGNRPQHF. CDR3 nucleotides: TGTGCCTGGAAGGGGCTGGGCAATCGGCCCCAGCATTTT.

The CDR3, as DNA: TGTGCCATCAGTGCTGGGCAGGGGGGCACCGGGGAGCTGTTTTTT. Protein sequence: CAISAGQGGTGELFF. The V and J genes are TRBV10-3 and TRBJ2-2; D possibly corresponds to TRBD1 (7 bases). V lost 4 bases, J lost 4 bases, and 13 bases lay in between. The CDR3 spans 15 residues. Germline CDR1 ENHRY, CDR2 SYGVKD.

The chain couples TRBV7-9 to TRBJ1-5, with 8 bases fitting TRBD1. With V trimmed by 5 bases and J by 5 bases, 5 bases remained unmatched. The CDR3 loop spans 14 amino acids. From germline, CDR1 is SEHNR and CDR2 FQNEAQ (reference sequence). The CDR3 loop reads CASSLTGGHQPQHF. CDR3 nucleotide sequence: TGTGCCAGCAGCCTTACAGGGGGGCATCAGCCCCAGCATTTT.

The V and J genes are TRBV14 and TRBJ1-1, with D perhaps matching TRBD1 (5 bases). V was cut by 2 bases and J by 4 bases, with 8 bases left in between. CDR3 length: 13 amino acids. Germline-derived CDR1 and CDR2 are SGHDN and FVKESK. In nucleotides, the CDR3 is TGTGCCAGCAGCCAAACCGGGGGCACTGAAGCTTTCTTT. Encoded protein: CASSQTGGTEAFF.

The chain uses TRBV6-6 and TRBJ1-2, with 8 bases lining up with TRBD1. Germline CDR1 reads MNHNY; CDR2 reads SVGAGI (reference sequence). V was clipped by 6 bases and J by 8 bases; unmatched bases: 5. This CDR3 is 12 amino acids long. The CDR3 spells CASRRTGNGYTF. The DNA of the CDR3 is TGTGCCAGCAGGAGGACAGGGAACGGCTACACCTTC.

This clone was seen just once. One end of the junction does not line up with germline, which may come from a read error. This sample also contains other DNA sequences that code for the same CDR3. This rearrangement joins TRBV10-3 to TRBJ1-5; D might be TRBD1 (5 bases). The CDR3 covers 14 residues. CDR1 and CDR2 from the germline V gene are ENHRY and SYGVKD. For the CDR3, the DNA is TGTGCCATAGCAGGGAACTTGGACAATCAGCCCCAGCACTTT. Its translation: CAIAGNLDNQPQHF.

This chain links TRBV6-6 with TRBJ1-5, with D hard to call. The germline CDR1 and CDR2 sequences are MNHNY and SVGAGI (reference sequence). The CDR3 runs 15 residues. Trimming took off 6 bases at V and 1 base at J, with 13 bases between the two ends. Here the CDR3 reads CASRGSRWSNQPQHF. The DNA of the CDR3 is TGTGCCAGCAGGGGCTCCAGGTGGAGCAATCAGCCCCAGCATTTT.

The chain carries TRBV9 and TRBJ2-1; 9 positions match TRBD2. CDR1 is SGDLS and CDR2 is YYNGEE in the germline V gene. Unmatched junction bases numbered 9, after V lost 0 bases and J lost 8 bases. The CDR3 has 16 amino acids. Written as DNA, the CDR3 is TGTGCCAGCAGCGTAGGGCTAGCGGGGTTCAGGGATGAGCAGTTCTTC. Amino acid sequence: CASSVGLAGFRDEQFF.

V is TRBV6-1 and J is TRBJ1-2, with a weak D call TRBD1 (5 bases). The CDR3 has 13 residues. Germline CDR1 reads MNHNS; CDR2 reads SASEGT. Trimming removed 4 bases at V and 8 bases at J, with 14 bases between. The CDR3 coding sequence is TGTGCCAGCAGTGGGACGGGACTTCAGGGCTACACCTTC. It translates to CASSGTGLQGYTF.

V and J are TRBV4-1 and TRBJ2-5; TRBD1 matches 7 bases. With V trimmed by 4 bases and J by 5 bases, 7 bases remained unmatched. The CDR3 runs 14 residues. Germline V gene lookup returns CDR1 MGHRA and CDR2 YSYEKL. The CDR3 reads CASSPRQGVETQYF. CDR3 DNA sequence: TGCGCCAGCAGCCCTCGACAGGGTGTCGAGACCCAGTACTTC.

The rearrangement uses TRBV5-6 and TRBJ2-5; TRBD2 matches 11 bases. V shed 3 bases, J shed 4 bases, and the junction held 11 bases outside the gene matches. Per germline, CDR1 SGHDT and CDR2 YYEEEE. The CDR3 covers 17 residues. CDR3 DNA: TGTGCCAGCAGCTGGGGTCCGGGACTAGCGGATCGAGAGACCCAGTACTTC. Its protein is CASSWGPGLADRETQYF.

CDR3 residues: CASSSLAGVITDTQYF. CDR3 sequence (DNA): TGTGCCAGCAGTTCGCTAGCGGGGGTTATCACAGATACGCAGTATTTT. This chain uses TRBV27 with TRBJ2-3; TRBD2 agrees at 10 bases. CDR1 and CDR2 from the germline V gene are MNHEY and SMNVEV (reference sequence). The length of the CDR3 is 16 residues. With V trimmed by 4 bases and J by 2 bases, 6 bases remained unmatched.

V gene TRBV4-3 combines with J gene TRBJ2-5, with 7 bases fitting TRBD2. The end of the DNA aligns better with TRBJ2-7, so the J call may be wrong. CDR1 and CDR2 from the germline V gene are LGHNA and YSLEER. The CDR3 extends over 15 amino acids. CDR3 sequence reads: CASSQDRGVMYEQYF. The CDR3 nucleotides read TGCGCCAGCAGCCAAGATCGGGGGGTTATGTACGAGCAGTACTTC.